The rows below give T cell receptor beta chains drawn from one sample of a study of siplizumab effects on memory and regulatory T cells. Sequencing used immunoSEQ multiplex PCR; TCRdb keeps in-frame clones, though not all of them. The sample yields roughly 100,000 clones, around 90% seen once. Sequencing was done on a sample of non-Treg CD4+ T cells sorted from blood. The receptors originated from a human donor in good health. Both conserved end residues are part of each CDR3. The order of the fields is J gene, D gene, clone size, V gene, CDR3 DNA, CDR3 protein. The D gene is left open where the match is weak. Size values are once, few and many counts, or a class for expanded clones, and some rows have none.

J: TRBJ2-4
D: TRBD2
size: once
V: TRBV5-1
DNA: TGCGCCAGCAGCCGTTTGACTAGCGGGAGAGAAGACATTCAGTACTTC
CDR3: CASSRLTSGREDIQYF

J: TRBJ2-5
D: -
size: -
V: TRBV11-3
DNA: TGTGCCAGCAGCCGCTCGTGGGAAGAGACCCAGTACTTC
CDR3: CASSRSWEETQYF

J: TRBJ1-1
D: TRBD1
size: -
V: TRBV18
DNA: TGTGCCAGCTCACCTAAGGGGGCCACTGAAGCTTTCTTT
CDR3: CASSPKGATEAFF

J: TRBJ2-3
D: -
size: few
V: TRBV7-9
DNA: TGTGCCAGCAGCAAAGTCAGAAGTAGCACAGATACGCAGTATTTT
CDR3: CASSKVRSSTDTQYF

J: TRBJ1-1
D: -
size: -
V: TRBV28
DNA: TGTGCCAGCAGTCCATCACCGGTGGGCACTGAAGCTTTCTTT
CDR3: CASSPSPVGTEAFF

J: TRBJ2-5
D: -
size: -
V: TRBV12-5
DNA: TGTGCTAGTGGCAGGGACATACAAGAGACCCAGTACTTC
CDR3: CASGRDIQETQYF

J: TRBJ2-7
D: -
size: -
V: TRBV5-1
DNA: TGCGCCAGCAGCAAACAGGGTCGCTCCTACGAGCAGTACTTC
CDR3: CASSKQGRSYEQYF

J: TRBJ2-2
D: -
size: few
V: TRBV11-2
DNA: TGTGCCAGCAGCTTAGATAGGGGCGGGGAGCTGTTTTTT
CDR3: CASSLDRGGELFF

J: TRBJ2-4
D: TRBD2
size: -
V: TRBV10-1
DNA: TGCGCCAGCAGATTTGTTAGCGGGAGAGATACCAAAAACATTCAGTACTTC
CDR3: CASRFVSGRDTKNIQYF

J: TRBJ2-1
D: TRBD2
size: -
V: TRBV2
DNA: TGTGCCAGCAGGGTCGGGACTAGCGGGAGAGGGAATGAGCAGTTCTTC
CDR3: CASRVGTSGRGNEQFF

J: TRBJ2-4
D: -
size: few
V: TRBV28
DNA: TGTGCCAGCAGTTTAAGCGGGGCCAAAAACATTCAGTACTTC
CDR3: CASSLSGAKNIQYF

J: TRBJ1-5
D: -
size: -
V: TRBV19
DNA: TGTGCCAGTAGCAGGGTTAGCAATCAGCCCCAGCATTTT
CDR3: CASSRVSNQPQHF

J: TRBJ2-7
D: TRBD2
size: few
V: TRBV2
DNA: TGTGCCAGCAGTAAGACTAGCGGGACTTACTACGAGCAGTACTTC
CDR3: CASSKTSGTYYEQYF

J: TRBJ2-7
D: -
size: -
V: TRBV4-1
DNA: TGCGCCAGCAGCCAAAGGGGGGGTGAGCAGTACTTC
CDR3: CASSQRGGEQYF

J: TRBJ2-7
D: TRBD2
size: -
V: TRBV10-2
DNA: TGCGCCAGCCGAGGTGGACTAGCGGAAACCTACGAGCAGTACTTC
CDR3: CASRGGLAETYEQYF

J: TRBJ1-5
D: -
size: -
V: TRBV6-5
DNA: TGTGCCAGCAGTTACGGGGGCGGACAGCCCCAGCATTTT
CDR3: CASSYGGGQPQHF

J: TRBJ1-1
D: -
size: -
V: TRBV28
DNA: TGTGCCAGCAGTTTTGGGAGAACTGAAGCTTTCTTT
CDR3: CASSFGRTEAFF

J: TRBJ2-1
D: -
size: -
V: TRBV9
DNA: TGTGCCAGCAGCGTAATCCCTCACTGGGACAATGAGCAGTTCTTC
CDR3: CASSVIPHWDNEQFF

J: TRBJ1-4
D: -
size: few
V: TRBV19
DNA: TGTGCCAGTAGTTACTCCGGAACTAATGAAAAACTGTTTTTT
CDR3: CASSYSGTNEKLFF

J: TRBJ2-1
D: -
size: -
V: TRBV18
DNA: TGTGCCAGCTCGCCTAGCGTCCTCAATGAGCAGTTCTTC
CDR3: CASSPSVLNEQFF

J: TRBJ2-5
D: -
size: -
V: TRBV2
DNA: TGTGCCAGCAGGCGGTCCGTTCAAGAGACCCAGTACTTC
CDR3: CASRRSVQETQYF

J: TRBJ1-2
D: -
size: -
V: TRBV6-6
DNA: TGTGCCAGCAGTATACAGAGGGGGAATGGCTACACCTTC
CDR3: CASSIQRGNGYTF

J: TRBJ2-3
D: -
size: once
V: TRBV5-1
DNA: TGCGCCAGCAGCTTGGGGGGGTTCACAGATACGCAGTATTTT
CDR3: CASSLGGFTDTQYF

J: TRBJ1-5
D: -
size: -
V: TRBV6-5
DNA: TGTGCCAGCAGTTACTCAGGGGTCCAATGGCCCCAGCATTTT
CDR3: CASSYSGVQWPQHF

J: TRBJ1-4
D: -
size: once
V: TRBV6-5
DNA: TGTGCCAGCAGTTACACACTACGATCTGGGGGAAAACTGTTTTTT
CDR3: CASSYTLRSGGKLFF

J: TRBJ2-1
D: TRBD2
size: -
V: TRBV5-4
DNA: TGTGCCAGCAGCTTGCAACTAGCGGAATACAATGAGCAGTTCTTC
CDR3: CASSLQLAEYNEQFF

J: TRBJ2-2
D: TRBD2
size: few
V: TRBV7-6
DNA: TGTGCCAGCAGCTTAAGGCCTAGCGGAAACACCGGGGAGCTGTTTTTT
CDR3: CASSLRPSGNTGELFF

J: TRBJ2-5
D: TRBD2
size: -
V: TRBV27
DNA: TGTGCCAGCAGGGGGTCGTGGCGGGAGGTTTGGGAGACCCAGTACTTC
CDR3: CASRGSWREVWETQYF

J: TRBJ2-5
D: -
size: -
V: TRBV11-3
DNA: TGTGCCAGCAGCCAAGGGGGGGGTTATCAAGAGACCCAGTACTTC
CDR3: CASSQGGGYQETQYF

J: TRBJ1-1
D: TRBD1
size: -
V: TRBV28
DNA: TGTGCCAGCAGTCCGACAGGGAAGGGTAGGACTGAAGCTTTCTTT
CDR3: CASSPTGKGRTEAFF

J: TRBJ1-5
D: -
size: -
V: TRBV18
DNA: TGTGCCAGCTCACCAGGGGAAGGAAGCAATCAGCCCCAGCATTTT
CDR3: CASSPGEGSNQPQHF